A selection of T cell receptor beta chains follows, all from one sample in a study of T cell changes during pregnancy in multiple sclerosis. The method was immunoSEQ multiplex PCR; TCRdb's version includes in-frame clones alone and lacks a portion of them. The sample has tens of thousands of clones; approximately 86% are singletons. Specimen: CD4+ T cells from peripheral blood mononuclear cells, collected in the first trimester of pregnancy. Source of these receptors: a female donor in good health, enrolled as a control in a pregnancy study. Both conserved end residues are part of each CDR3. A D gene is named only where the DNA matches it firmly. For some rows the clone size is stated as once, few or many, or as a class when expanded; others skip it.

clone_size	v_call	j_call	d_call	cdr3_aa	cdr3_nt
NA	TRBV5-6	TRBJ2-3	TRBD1	CASSFEGAVDTQYF	TGTGCCAGCAGCTTTGAGGGGGCTGTAGATACGCAGTATTTT
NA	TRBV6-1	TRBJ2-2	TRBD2	CASSGGWRAGGLNTGELFF	TGTGCCAGCAGTGGTGGGTGGCGAGCGGGGGGGCTGAACACCGGGGAGCTGTTTTTT
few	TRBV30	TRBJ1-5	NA	CAWSLGDSHDQPQHF	TGTGCCTGGAGCCTCGGCGACAGTCACGATCAGCCCCAGCATTTT
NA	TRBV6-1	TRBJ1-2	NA	CASKGTLDFNYGYTF	TGTGCCAGCAAAGGGACACTCGATTTTAACTATGGCTACACCTTC
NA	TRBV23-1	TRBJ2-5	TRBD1	CASSQSRGRRETQYF	TGCGCCAGCAGTCAATCGAGGGGGCGCAGAGAGACCCAGTACTTC
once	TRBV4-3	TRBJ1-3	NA	CASSQETASGNTIYF	TGCGCCAGCAGCCAAGAAACAGCCTCTGGAAACACCATATATTTT
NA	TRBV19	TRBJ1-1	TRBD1	CASSPSGQRGNTEAFF	TGTGCCAGTAGTCCCTCGGGACAGCGTGGGAACACTGAAGCTTTCTTT
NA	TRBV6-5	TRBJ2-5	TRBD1	CASSYSGTVQETQYF	TGTGCCAGCAGTTACTCTGGGACAGTTCAAGAGACCCAGTACTTC
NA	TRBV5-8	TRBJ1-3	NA	CASAQSGDTIYF	TGTGCCAGCGCGCAGTCAGGGGACACCATATATTTT
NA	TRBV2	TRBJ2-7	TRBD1	CASRGGTGTYEQYF	TGTGCCAGCAGGGGAGGGACAGGGACCTACGAGCAGTACTTC
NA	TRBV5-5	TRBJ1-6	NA	CASSSGEGVVNSPLHF	TGTGCCAGCAGCAGCGGAGAGGGTGTAGTAAATTCACCCCTCCACTTT
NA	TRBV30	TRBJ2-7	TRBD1	CAWTRGTGGQGYEQYF	TGTGCCTGGACCCGGGGGACAGGGGGCCAGGGCTACGAGCAGTACTTC